This T cell receptor (beta chain) came from a study of T cells in Graves' hyperthyroidism and ophthalmopathy. Whole-study context: The initial diagnosis was the point when peripheral blood was collected, ahead of any treatment.

This CDR3 has 16 amino acids. Germline lookup yields CDR1 LGHNT and CDR2 FRNRAP. With V trimmed by 2 bases and J by 1 base, 5 bases remained unmatched. RNA transcripts yielded amplified TCR beta CDR3 regions. An initial round of RT-PCR targeting the TCR CDR3 relied on the HTBI primer set. In TCRdb, the multiplex PCR reads were re-called with MiXCR into one record per CDR3 protein. The sample lists 530,000 or so distinct CDR3 sequences; approximately 17% were seen once. This clonotype has more than one count but fewer than ten. Diagnoses used clinical symptoms, serum thyroxine and TRAb, thyroid ultrasound and orbital computed tomography.

Specimen: blood. The chain is built from TRBV12-5 and TRBJ2-7; 10 bases are a match to TRBD1. The clonotype originates from a woman younger than 35 with Graves' ophthalmopathy. The CDR3 is CASGLPRGQGSYEQYF. In nucleotides, the CDR3 is TGTGCTAGTGGTTTGCCCCGGGGACAGGGGTCCTACGAGCAGTACTTC. Together with reference TRBV12-5 and TRBJ2-7, the CDR3 gives the full variable domain: DARVTQTPRHKVTEMGQEVTMRCQPILGHNTVFWYRQTMMQGLELLAYFRNRAPLDDSGMPKDRFSAEMPDATLATLKIQPSEPRDSAVYFCASGLPRGQGSYEQYFGPGTRLTVT.